The rows below give T cell receptor beta chains drawn from one sample of a study of OX40 agonist ivuxolimab in advanced cancers. Assay used: immunoSEQ multiplex PCR; TCRdb lists only in-frame clones, some missing. The table has about 21,000 clones, around 85% seen once. Sample: CD4+ or CD8+ T cells sorted from blood, taken in a trial of the OX40 agonist ivuxolimab. The receptor set was obtained from an adult with an advanced solid tumor such as melanoma, head and neck, liver or kidney cancer. CDR3s include the opening cysteine and the closing phenylalanine or tryptophan. The order of the fields is J gene, CDR3 length, clone size, D gene, V gene, CDR3 DNA, CDR3 protein. A D gene is named only where the DNA matches it firmly. Clone size is not always given. Where it is, it says once, few, many or a class for expanded clones.

>TRBJ2-5|13|.|.|TRBV28
TGTGCCAGCAGTCATCAGGGTCTCGAGACCCAGTACTTC
CASSHQGLETQYF
>TRBJ2-1|14|.|.|TRBV10-3
TGTGCCATCAGAGACGCCGACCCCTACAATGAGCAGTTCTTC
CAIRDADPYNEQFF
>TRBJ2-1|14|.|TRBD1|TRBV7-9
TGTGCCAGCAGGTACGTCGGACAGGGGAATGAGCAGTTCTTC
CASRYVGQGNEQFF
>TRBJ2-7|13|.|.|TRBV5-6
TGTGCCAGCAGCTTGGGCGGACCCTACGAGCAGTACTTC
CASSLGGPYEQYF
>TRBJ1-5|14|.|TRBD1|TRBV5-6
TGTGCCAGCAGCGCGGGACAGGGAGGACAGCCCCAGCATTTT
CASSAGQGGQPQHF
>TRBJ2-7|15|.|.|TRBV19
TGTGCCAGTAGTATAGGAGGTTTCGGGGATGACGAGCAGTACTTC
CASSIGGFGDDEQYF
>TRBJ1-1|15|medium-sized|TRBD1|TRBV7-3
TGTGCCAGCAGCTCAAATCAGGGGGGAGCCACTGAAGCTTTCTTT
CASSSNQGGATEAFF
>TRBJ1-2|15|.|TRBD1|TRBV6-5
TGTGCCAGCAGTTACGGGTTCGGGACAGGGGATGGCTACACCTTC
CASSYGFGTGDGYTF
>TRBJ2-7|16|.|TRBD1|TRBV9
TGTGCCAGCAGCCCAACCGGGACAGCCGATTCCTACGAGCAGTACTTC
CASSPTGTADSYEQYF
>TRBJ2-5|13|.|TRBD1|TRBV10-2
TGCGCCAGTAGGGGGCTAGGAGAAGAGACCCAGTACTTC
CASRGLGEETQYF
>TRBJ1-1|16|once|TRBD1|TRBV5-5
TGTGCCAGCAGCTTCTCACCGGGACAGTTGAACACTGAAGCTTTCTTT
CASSFSPGQLNTEAFF
>TRBJ2-3|19|.|.|TRBV7-9
TGTGCCAGCAGCTCCCCGACCCAAGCGGCGCTAGCAGGCCCAGATACGCAGTATTTT
CASSSPTQAALAGPDTQYF
>TRBJ2-7|14|.|.|TRBV7-2
TGTGCCAGCAGCTTAGGCTCTCAGGGGTGGGAGCAGTACTTC
CASSLGSQGWEQYF
>TRBJ2-7|12|.|TRBD2|TRBV7-9
TGTGCCAGCAGCCCCTCCGGGGGGGAGCAGTACTTC
CASSPSGGEQYF
>TRBJ2-7|12|.|.|TRBV7-2
TGTGCCAGCAGTCCCACCTCCTACGAGCAGTACTTC
CASSPTSYEQYF
>TRBJ2-7|11|.|.|TRBV5-4
TGTGCCAGCAGCAGGGGATGGGAGCAGTACTTC
CASSRGWEQYF
>TRBJ2-3|16|.|.|TRBV18
TGTGCCAGCTCACCACGTGGCGGAGGGACCACAGATACGCAGTATTTT
CASSPRGGGTTDTQYF
>TRBJ1-5|14|few|.|TRBV19
TGTGCCAGTAGGAGGGCTCGGGGGGATCAGCCCCAGCATTTT
CASRRARGDQPQHF
>TRBJ2-2|14|.|.|TRBV9
TGTGCCAGCAGCCCCCCTTTTAACACCGGGGAGCTGTTTTTT
CASSPPFNTGELFF
>TRBJ2-3|17|.|TRBD2|TRBV5-1
TGCGCCAGCAGCCCGGAGGGGGGCGGGAGGGCCTTAGATACGCAGTATTTT
CASSPEGGGRALDTQYF
>TRBJ2-1|18|.|TRBD2|TRBV13
TGTGCCAGCAGCCGGGGACTAGCGGGAGATCTTCCGTACAATGAGCAGTTCTTC
CASSRGLAGDLPYNEQFF
>TRBJ2-7|13|once|.|TRBV7-9
TGTGCCAGCAGCTCTCGTTGGCAATACGAGCAGTACTTC
CASSSRWQYEQYF
>TRBJ2-1|15|.|TRBD2|TRBV7-9
TGTGCCAGCAGCCCTATAGCGGGAGCGGGGGATGAGCAGTTCTTC
CASSPIAGAGDEQFF
>TRBJ2-7|17|.|TRBD2|TRBV27
TGTGCCAGCAGTTCGCCCGGACTAGCGGGATTGAGGTACGAGCAGTACTTC
CASSSPGLAGLRYEQYF
>TRBJ2-7|15|.|.|TRBV7-6
TGTGCCAGCAGCTTAACGCAAACAGGGCGTTACGAGCAGTACTTC
CASSLTQTGRYEQYF
>TRBJ2-1|16|.|.|TRBV6-5
TGTGCCAGCAGTTACTCGAGATCTAGGGCGGCCAATGAGCAGTTCTTC
CASSYSRSRAANEQFF
>TRBJ2-6|17|.|.|TRBV2
TGTGCCAGCAGTGAAAGTGCAAGCGGGTCTGGGGCCAACGTCCTGACTTTC
CASSESASGSGANVLTF
>TRBJ2-1|13|medium-sized|.|TRBV7-3
TGTGCCAGCAGCTTATCGGGGAACAATGAGCAGTTCTTC
CASSLSGNNEQFF
>TRBJ2-1|13|.|.|TRBV19
TGTGCCAGTAGCAGGACAGCCTACAATGAGCAGTTCTTC
CASSRTAYNEQFF
>TRBJ2-7|15|.|.|TRBV25-1
TGTGCCAGCAGTGAGATGGGGGACGCCTCCTACGAGCAGTACTTC
CASSEMGDASYEQYF
>TRBJ2-3|13|few|.|TRBV15
TGTGCCAGCAGTAGCACCCCGGGGAATACGCAGTATTTT
CASSSTPGNTQYF
>TRBJ2-1|12|.|.|TRBV15
TGTGCCACCAGCAGAGAGGGCAATGAGCAGTTCTTC
CATSREGNEQFF
>TRBJ2-7|11|few|TRBD2|TRBV10-3
TGTGCCATCGGCGGCGGGGGCGAGCAGTACTTC
CAIGGGGEQYF
>TRBJ2-7|12|.|.|TRBV6-5
TGTGCCAGCACCTACGGGGGTTCCGAGCAGTACTTC
CASTYGGSEQYF
>TRBJ1-1|14|.|.|TRBV28
TGTGCCAGCAGTTTAACCGTCGGGGCCACTGAAGCTTTCTTT
CASSLTVGATEAFF
>TRBJ2-2|13|medium-sized|.|TRBV7-6
TGTGCCAGCAGCTTTTCGACCGCCGGGGAGCTGTTTTTT
CASSFSTAGELFF
>TRBJ2-5|20|.|.|TRBV21-1
TGTGCCAGCAGCAAAGAGGGACAGGGCCTGACTAGCGGACGACAAGAGACCCAGTACTTC
CASSKEGQGLTSGRQETQYF
>TRBJ2-5|14|.|.|TRBV4-1
TGCGCCAGCAGCCAAGGTCCAGGGGAAGAGACCCAGTACTTC
CASSQGPGEETQYF
>TRBJ2-3|14|.|.|TRBV4-1
TGCGCCAGCAGCCAAGAAAGGGGGTGGGATACGCAGTATTTT
CASSQERGWDTQYF
>TRBJ2-1|17|.|TRBD2|TRBV11-2
TGTGCCAGCAGCTTTCACACTAGCGGGAGGACCTACAATGAGCAGTTCTTC
CASSFHTSGRTYNEQFF
>TRBJ2-1|14|.|.|TRBV14
TGTGCCAGCAGCCAAGACGTGGACGTAAATGAGCAGTTCTTC
CASSQDVDVNEQFF
>TRBJ2-1|16|once|TRBD1|TRBV9
TGTGCCAGCAGCGTAGACGGGACAGGGGCATACAATGAGCAGTTCTTC
CASSVDGTGAYNEQFF
>TRBJ1-1|14|.|.|TRBV28
TGTGCCAGCAGTTTGGGAGGCGGAAACACTGAAGCTTTCTTT
CASSLGGGNTEAFF
>TRBJ2-7|13|.|TRBD2|TRBV27
TGTGCCAGCAGTTTAGGGAGGGGCCCCGAGCAGTACTTC
CASSLGRGPEQYF
>TRBJ2-1|15|.|TRBD2|TRBV15
TGTGCCACCAGCAGAGAGGCGGGAGGGAGGCATGAGCAGTTCTTC
CATSREAGGRHEQFF
>TRBJ1-2|13|few|TRBD1|TRBV30
TGTGCCTGGGAGACAGGGCAGTTGGATGGCTACACCTTC
CAWETGQLDGYTF
>TRBJ1-1|14|.|.|TRBV7-9
TGTGCCAGCAGCTTAGTTGTGGGGGCGGCTGAAGCTTTCTTT
CASSLVVGAAEAFF
>TRBJ2-5|15|.|TRBD2|TRBV15
TGTGCCACCAGCAGAGAAGGGAACGGGAGGGAGACCCAGTACTTC
CATSREGNGRETQYF
>TRBJ1-1|14|.|.|TRBV25-1
TGTGCCAGCAGTTGGGACGGCGTGAACACTGAAGCTTTCTTT
CASSWDGVNTEAFF
>TRBJ2-5|16|.|TRBD2|TRBV7-7
TGTGCTAGCAGCCCGAGGCTAGCGGGAGTGAGGGAGACCCAGTACTTC
CASSPRLAGVRETQYF
>TRBJ1-1|14|.|.|TRBV1
TGCACCAGCAGCGCGCGGCGGGGCTGGACTGAAGCTTTCTTT
CTSSARRGWTEAFF
>TRBJ1-3|15|once|.|TRBV6-6
TGTGCCAGCAGTCGAGGCCCCGAGGGTGGAAACACCATATATTTT
CASSRGPEGGNTIYF
>TRBJ2-2|12|.|.|TRBV7-9
TGTGCCAGCAGCTTAAAGGGCCTGGAGCTGTTTTTT
CASSLKGLELFF